These 29 T cell receptor beta chains came from one sample sequenced in a study of response to subunit inactivated influenza vaccine. Each CDR3 protein gets one entry after TCRdb re-called the RT-PCR reads with MiXCR. This repertoire shows some 500,000 distinct CDR3 sequences, approximately 13% found once; its top ten account for around 12%. The material sequenced was PBMCs from blood, taken about 6 weeks after vaccination. The receptor set was obtained from a man in his forties or fifties who received an inactivated influenza vaccine.

V usage is TRBV7-2 and J usage is TRBJ2-3, with D hard to call. The CDR3 is made up of 17 amino acids. CDR1 and CDR2 from the germline V gene are SGHTA and FQGNSA. Trimming took 1 base from V and 4 from J, leaving 18 bases between them. The CDR3 bases are TGTGCCAGCAGCTTAGGAACGGTCCGGGTCCTGTCAGATACGCAGTATTTT. It codes for CASSLGTVRVLSDTQYF.

The chain is built from TRBV7-8 and TRBJ2-7; maybe TRBD2 (5 bases). V lost 5 bases and J 3 bases, leaving 11 bases between the germline ends. This CDR3 spans 13 amino acids. Germline-derived CDR1 and CDR2 are SGHVS and FQNEAQ. CDR3 nucleotides: TGTGCCAGCAGCCCAAGGGAGTTCTACGAGCAGTACTTC. Its translation is CASSPREFYEQYF. The full variable domain, completed using reference TRBV7-8 and TRBJ2-7, is GAGVSQSPRYKVAKRGQDVALRCDPISGHVSLFWYQQALGQGPEFLTYFQNEAQLDKSGLPSDRFFAERPEGSVSTLKIQRTQQEDSAVYLCASSPREFYEQYFGPGTRLTVT.

This chain uses TRBV30 with TRBJ1-4; D remains ambiguous. Germline V gene lookup returns CDR1 GTSNPN and CDR2 SVGIG (reference sequence). This CDR3 is built from 13 residues. The V end was cut by 1 base, the J end by 10 bases, with 13 bases between. CDR3 DNA: TGTGCCTGGAGTGCCCGGGGTTTTGGAAAACTGTTTTTT. Its protein product is CAWSARGFGKLFF.

This clonotype was counted many times. The chain employs TRBV18 and TRBJ2-1; D may correspond to TRBD1 or TRBD2 (5 bases each). This CDR3 contains 15 residues. The germline gives CDR1 KGHSH, CDR2 LQKENI. V was shortened by 2 bases and J by 2 bases, with 10 bases between the two germline ends. CDR3 nucleotides: TGTGCCAGCTCACCAGAGGGGAGCCCCTACAATGAGCAGTTCTTC. Translated, it gives CASSPEGSPYNEQFF.

This clonotype was counted at least ten times. The V gene is TRBV27, the J gene TRBJ2-3, with D hard to call. Between the trimmed V and J ends, which lost 6 bases and 2 bases, there was a span of 9 bases. CDR3 length: 13 amino acids. CDR1 is MNHEY and CDR2 is SMNVEV in the germline V gene (reference sequence). This chain's CDR3 is CASSLVFTDTQYF. The CDR3 nucleotides are TGTGCCAGCAGCTTAGTCTTCACAGATACGCAGTATTTT.

The V call is TRBV6-2 or TRBV6-3, the J call TRBJ1-5; TRBD1 is a possible D gene (5 bases). V was clipped by 8 bases and J by 3 bases, with 14 bases between them. Germline assignment: CDR1 MNHEY and CDR2 SVGEGT. CDR3 length: 14 amino acids. The CDR3 DNA is TGTGCCAGCGGGGTGGCAGGGCCCAATCAGCCCCAGCATTTT. Translation gives CASGVAGPNQPQHF.

The chain uses TRBV7-2 and TRBJ2-7; TRBD1 matches 8 bases. Germline values: CDR1 SGHTA, CDR2 FQGNSA. V was clipped by 5 bases and J by 6 bases; unmatched bases: 9. The CDR3 covers 14 residues. This CDR3 is CASSPGQEMREQYF. CDR3 DNA: TGTGCCAGCAGCCCGGGACAGGAGATGCGCGAGCAGTACTTC.

This clonotype was found a few times. The chain couples TRBV4-3 to TRBJ2-2; D unresolved. CDR3 size: 14 residues. Trimming cost V 1 base and J 4 bases, with 7 bases left between them. From germline, CDR1 is LGHNA and CDR2 YSLEER. CDR3 region: CASSQGVLTGELFF. CDR3 nucleotides: TGCGCCAGCAGCCAAGGGGTCCTCACCGGGGAGCTGTTTTTT.

This clonotype occurred a few times. The chain recombines TRBV20-1 with TRBJ1-1; no clear D gene. The germline CDR1 and CDR2 sequences are DFQATT and SNEGSKA (reference sequence). Deletions cut 2 bases from V and 5 bases from J, with 12 bases between. There are 13 residues in the CDR3. CDR3 DNA sequence: TGCAGTGCTAGAAATCCACTTGGGACTGAAGCTTTCTTT. Translating gives CSARNPLGTEAFF.

The sample holds many counts of this clonotype. This chain connects TRBV4-3 to TRBJ1-5; 9 positions agree with TRBD1. Germline V gene data show CDR1 as LGHNA and CDR2 as YSLEER. J gave up 0 bases and V 4 bases, and 1 base lay outside the gene matches. This CDR3 is built from 15 residues. The CDR3 loop reads CASSRDRASNQPQHF. The CDR3 DNA sequence: TGCGCCAGCAGCCGGGACAGGGCTAGCAATCAGCCCCAGCATTTT.

The table lists this clonotype with a few counts. V and J are TRBV5-1 and TRBJ2-7, with TRBD1 identical over 8 bases. The CDR3 length is 15 residues. Per germline, CDR1 SGHRS and CDR2 YFSETQ. The V gene end was trimmed by 4 bases and the J gene end by 2 bases; junction bases not matched to a gene: 8. CDR3 residues: CASSPGQAKPYEQYF. The DNA for the CDR3 is TGCGCCAGCAGCCCGGGACAGGCTAAACCCTACGAGCAGTACTTC.

This clonotype appeared many times. DNA for the CDR3: TGTGCCAGCAGCGTGACTAGCGGTACCTACGAGCAGTACTTC. Amino acid sequence: CASSVTSGTYEQYF. The chain has TRBV7-2 and TRBJ2-7; 9 bases match TRBD2. V was clipped by 5 bases and J by 2 bases; unmatched bases: 4. This CDR3 comprises 14 residues. Germline-derived CDR1 and CDR2 are SGHTA and FQGNSA.

Ten or more counts support this clonotype. V gene TRBV7-6 combines with J gene TRBJ2-7; 8 positions agree with TRBD2. This CDR3 comprises 15 residues. CDR1 and CDR2 (germline): SGHVS, FNYEAQ. Trimming cost V 0 bases and J 5 bases; bases outside gene matches: 6. CDR3 DNA: TGTGCCAGCAGCTTAGCGCACGGGGGGGCGGACGAGCAGTACTTC. Protein product: CASSLAHGGADEQYF. Full variable domain (remainder filled in from reference TRBV7-6 and TRBJ2-7): GAGVSQSPRYKVTKRGQDVALRCDPISGHVSLYWYRQALGQGPEFLTYFNYEAQQDKSGLPNDRFSAERPEGSISTLTIQRTEQRDSAMYRCASSLAHGGADEQYFGPGTRLTVT.

This clonotype has a count of ten or more. V is TRBV6-2 or TRBV6-3 and J is TRBJ2-2, with D possibly TRBD1 on 5 matching bases. There are 14 residues in the CDR3. V was shortened by 2 bases and J by 6 bases, with 10 bases between the two germline ends. Germline V gene sequence: CDR1 MNHEY, CDR2 SVGEGT. The CDR3: CASSYDQGSGELFF. The CDR3 DNA reads TGTGCCAGCAGTTACGACCAGGGCTCCGGGGAGCTGTTTTTT.

This clonotype has only a few counts. The chain is built from TRBV12-3 or TRBV12-4 and TRBJ2-5; D might be TRBD1 (5 bases). CDR3 length: 13 amino acids. The V and J ends lost 2 bases and 4 bases respectively, with 8 bases between them. The CDR3 nucleotides read TGTGCCAGCAGTTTATTGCAGGGAGAGACCCAGTACTTC. This gives the protein CASSLLQGETQYF.

The rearrangement links TRBV11-2 to TRBJ2-7; 13 positions agree with TRBD2. The germline CDR1 and CDR2 sequences are SGHAT and FQNNGV. With 5 bases clipped from V and 3 bases from J, the junction kept 16 bases outside the gene matches. The CDR3 consists of 19 residues. The CDR3 loop is CASSPLHGLAGEGGYEQYF. In nucleotides, the CDR3 is TGTGCCAGCAGCCCCTTACACGGACTAGCGGGAGAGGGTGGCTACGAGCAGTACTTC.

This clonotype showed up many times. The chain is built from TRBV6-1 and TRBJ2-5; 12 nucleotides match TRBD2. Germline CDR1 MNHNS, CDR2 SASEGT. This CDR3 has 18 amino acids. V gave up 5 bases and J gave up 5 bases; unmatched junction bases: 15. The CDR3 DNA is TGTGCCAGCAGTCCCGTGATGACTAGCGGGAGTTTAGGGGAGACCCAGTACTTC. As protein: CASSPVMTSGSLGETQYF.

The J gene is TRBJ2-3, the V gene TRBV4-3, with 7 bases lining up with TRBD2. In germline, CDR1 is LGHNA, CDR2 YSLEER. J was trimmed by 4 bases and V by 0 bases; bases with no gene match: 10. The CDR3 is made up of 17 amino acids. The CDR3 sequence: CASSQDLGGRGPDTQYF. In DNA, the CDR3 is TGCGCCAGCAGCCAAGATCTTGGGGGGAGGGGTCCAGATACGCAGTATTTT.

This clonotype has a count of ten or more. The V and J genes are TRBV20-1 and TRBJ2-4, with TRBD2 matching over 11 bases. The CDR3 covers 17 residues. The ends lost 6 bases at V and 3 bases at J; junction bases unmatched: 13. Germline V CDR1 and CDR2: DFQATT, SNEGSKA (reference sequence). The CDR3 nucleotides read TGCAGTGCCCCCTCGTTAGCGGGAGGGATTGGCAAAAACATTCAGTACTTC. It is translated as CSAPSLAGGIGKNIQYF.

The rearrangement uses TRBV7-2 and TRBJ2-1; D is possibly TRBD1 or TRBD2 (5 bases each). CDR1 and CDR2 (germline): SGHTA, FQGNSA. The CDR3 spans 14 residues. The V and J ends lost 8 bases and 9 bases respectively, with 20 bases between them. CDR3 region: CASSRDRYVGEQFF. The CDR3 DNA is TGTGCCAGCTCCCGGGACCGGTATGTTGGTGAGCAGTTCTTC.

Only a few counts were recorded for this clonotype. The chain has TRBV19 and TRBJ2-7; possibly TRBD1 for D (6 bases). Germline V gene data show CDR1 as LNHDA and CDR2 as SQIVND (reference sequence). The CDR3 is 14 amino acids. V lost 6 bases, J lost 4 bases, and 16 bases lay in between. The CDR3 DNA follows: TGTGCCAGTAGCCCTGACAGGACCGATTACGAGCAGTACTTC. Residues: CASSPDRTDYEQYF.

As regards this clonotype: The final CDR3 position lacks the conserved phenylalanine or tryptophan, pointing to a likely read error. The rearrangement joins TRBV20-1 to TRBJ2-7; D call uncertain. The CDR3 is made up of 14 amino acids. V was trimmed by 6 bases and J by 0 bases, leaving 15 bases between them. Germline V CDR1 and CDR2: DFQATT, SNEGSKA (reference sequence). The CDR3 bases are TGCAGTGCCCCTAGACTCGCTAGCTCCTACGAGCAGTACTCC. This translates into CSAPRLASSYEQYS.

This rearrangement joins TRBV12-3 or TRBV12-4 to TRBJ2-5; 8 bases are shared with TRBD1. The CDR3 has 14 amino acids. Germline trimming cut 6 bases from V and 2 bases from J; bases unmatched to any gene: 5. The CDR3 DNA is TGTGCCAGCAGGTTGACAGGGGAGCAAGAGACCCAGTACTTC. Protein: CASRLTGEQETQYF.

The V call is TRBV21-1, the J call TRBJ1-1; TRBD1 is the table's D call and was not checked against the DNA. TRBV21-1 is tagged as a pseudogene. The CDR3 runs 14 residues. CDR3 amino acids: CASSGTGGNTEAFF. The CDR3 DNA is TGTGCCAGCAGCGGGACAGGGGGGAACACTGAAGCTTTCTTT.

This chain uses TRBV5-5 with TRBJ1-1, with 7 bases fitting TRBD1. J lost 9 bases, V lost 4 bases, and 15 bases had no gene match. Per germline, CDR1 SGHKS and CDR2 YYEKEE (reference sequence). The CDR3 runs 15 residues. This CDR3 reads CASSTIISRDRKAFF. The CDR3, as DNA: TGTGCCAGCAGCACGATCATTTCCCGGGACAGAAAAGCTTTCTTT.

This clonotype was observed many times. The gene calls are TRBV29-1 and TRBJ2-2; D is unclear. The CDR3 spans 12 residues. Trimming left V 4 bases short and J 4 bases short, with 7 bases between. Germline CDR1 SQVTM, CDR2 ANQGSEA. As DNA, the CDR3 is TGCAGCGTTGGGGAAATCACCGGGGAGCTGTTTTTT. It codes for CSVGEITGELFF.

The chain couples TRBV6-2 or TRBV6-3 to TRBJ2-1, with 11 bases matching TRBD2. The junction had 7 bases not matched to a gene; V was cut back by 5 bases and J by 4 bases. The CDR3 loop spans 16 amino acids. Germline CDR1 is MNHEY and CDR2 is SVGEGT. As DNA, the CDR3 is TGTGCCAGCAGTATTGTAGCGGGAGGGTATTACAATGAGCAGTTCTTC. This encodes CASSIVAGGYYNEQFF.

The chain combines TRBV19 with TRBJ1-2; D may be TRBD1 (5 bases). Germline CDR1 is LNHDA and CDR2 is SQIVND (reference sequence). This CDR3 contains 13 residues. Between the trimmed V and J ends, which lost 7 bases and 9 bases, there was a span of 18 bases. CDR3 in DNA: TGTGCCAGTATGATCCCCCGGGACGGAAGCTACACCTTC. Translated, it gives CASMIPRDGSYTF.

The rearrangement links TRBV6-2 or TRBV6-3 to TRBJ2-7; TRBD2 might be the D (5 bases). V lost 2 bases and J 3 bases, leaving 11 bases between the germline ends. The CDR3 consists of 14 residues. Germline assignment: CDR1 MNHEY and CDR2 SVGEGT. The CDR3 protein is CASSYRAGDYEQYF. In DNA, the CDR3 is TGTGCCAGCAGTTACCGCGCGGGTGACTACGAGCAGTACTTC.